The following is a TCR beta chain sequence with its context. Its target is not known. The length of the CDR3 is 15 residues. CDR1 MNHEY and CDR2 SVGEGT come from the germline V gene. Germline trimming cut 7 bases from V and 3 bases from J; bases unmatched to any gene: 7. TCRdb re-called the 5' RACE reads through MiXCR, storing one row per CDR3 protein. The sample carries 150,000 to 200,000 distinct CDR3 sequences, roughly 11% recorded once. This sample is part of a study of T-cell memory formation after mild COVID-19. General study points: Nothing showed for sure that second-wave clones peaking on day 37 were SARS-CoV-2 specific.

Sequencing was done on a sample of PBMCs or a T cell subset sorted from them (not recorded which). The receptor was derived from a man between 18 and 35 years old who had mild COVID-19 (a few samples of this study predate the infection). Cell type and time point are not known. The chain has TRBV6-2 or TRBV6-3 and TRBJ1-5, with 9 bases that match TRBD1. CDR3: CASTHGQGINQPQHF. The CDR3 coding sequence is TGTGCCAGCACCCACGGACAGGGGATCAATCAGCCCCAGCATTTT.